The subject of this entry is one TCR beta chain. It has no known antigen specificity. Base qualities are missing; no much larger clone stands one base away. This entry belongs to a study of CD8 T cells in ankylosing spondylitis (dated by TCRdb to 2016 to 2017). At the level of the whole study: The study profiled T cell receptor beta repertoires in healthy donors and ankylosing spondylitis patients to find disease-linked TCR variants. The whole study cohort included about a hundred healthy donors and 25 ankylosing spondylitis patients. Peripheral blood was sampled, and synovial fluid was additionally collected from ankylosing spondylitis patients.

Germline trimming amounts to 5 bases on V and 4 bases on J, with 11 as the count of junction bases outside the gene matches. Counted from cysteine to phenylalanine, this CDR3 has 16 amino acids. Only the CDR3 part of the read is kept: 48 bases, read in frame from the first base. Reading the germline V gene gives CDR1 SGHVS and CDR2 FQNEAQ. The investigation overall reported the following: Some motif variants had previously been reported in the synovial fluid and blood of reactive arthritis patients, which suggests shared mechanisms of disease initiation. The disease-linked clones showed a CD8+ phenotype and occurred at relatively low frequencies in peripheral blood. A TCR beta motif of fewer than 10 highly homologous amino acid variants appeared characteristic of blood from ankylosing spondylitis patients. The disease-linked clones were reported as significantly enriched in matched synovial fluid samples from ankylosing spondylitis patients.

Sequencing took place on an Illumina HiSeq 2500. Quantitative 5'-RACE with molecular barcodes was used to prepare TCR beta libraries. Under the source paper's analysis protocol: A new computational method based on a probabilistic model of VDJ rearrangement was used to identify disease-linked TCR variants. The public reads were quality trimmed at Q25 with fastp and then assembled into clones with MiXCR by TCRdb, keeping productive beta chains. Here each entry gathers all rows of one CDR3 protein and keeps the most common genes and DNA. TCRdb, not the authors, supplied the V and J calls. The sample has more than 200,000 distinct CDR3 sequences on record, 24% of them singletons. The leading ten clones occupy around 0.58% of the sample.

Sequencing was carried out using blood, either unsorted or a sorted T cell fraction (not recorded which). The TCR originated in a male donor with ankylosing spondylitis or in good health (not recorded which). Rearrangement joined TRBV7-8 to TRBJ2-1; 7 nucleotides in the junction match TRBD2. At the DNA level, the sequence is TGTGCCAGCAGCACCCTGACTAGCAGCGGATACAATGAGCAGTTCTTC. Its protein is CASSTLTSSGYNEQFF. Here the CDR3 is joined to the reference TRBV7-8 and TRBJ2-1 genes, and the full variable domain is: GAGVSQSPRYKVAKRGQDVALRCDPISGHVSLFWYQQALGQGPEFLTYFQNEAQLDKSGLPSDRFFAERPEGSVSTLKIQRTQQEDSAVYLCASSTLTSSGYNEQFFGPGTRLTVL.